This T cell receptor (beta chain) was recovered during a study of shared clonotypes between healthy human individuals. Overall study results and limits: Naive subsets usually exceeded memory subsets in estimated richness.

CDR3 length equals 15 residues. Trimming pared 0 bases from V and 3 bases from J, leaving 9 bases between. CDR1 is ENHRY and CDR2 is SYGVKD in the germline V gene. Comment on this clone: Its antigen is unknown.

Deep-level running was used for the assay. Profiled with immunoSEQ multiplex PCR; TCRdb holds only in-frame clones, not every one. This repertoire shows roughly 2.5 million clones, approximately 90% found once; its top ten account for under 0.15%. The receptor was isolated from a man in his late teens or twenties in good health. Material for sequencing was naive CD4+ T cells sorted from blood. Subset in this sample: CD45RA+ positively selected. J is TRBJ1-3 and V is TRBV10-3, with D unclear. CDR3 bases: TGTGCCATCAGTGAGTCGTCACACCTTGGAAACACCATATATTTT. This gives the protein CAISESSHLGNTIYF.